A single sample gave rise to the 7 T cell receptor beta chains below, sequenced in a study of cytomegalovirus exposure and HLA in healthy donors. The PCR contained 60 Vbeta and 13 Jbeta primers. Clones were read by immunoSEQ multiplex PCR, and TCRdb kept only the in-frame ones, dropping some. Seen here are approximately 140,000 clones, around 80% observed once, and the top ten hold approximately 1.9%. Material for sequencing was PBMCs. The receptors originated from a woman in her thirties or forties in good health and CMV-seronegative.

The chain has TRBV7-6 and TRBJ2-7, with TRBD1 matching 10 bases. CDR3 length: 14 residues. Germline V gene sequence: CDR1 SGHVS, CDR2 FNYEAQ. The junction had 3 bases not matched to a gene; V was cut back by 5 bases and J by 2 bases. The CDR3 DNA follows: TGTGCCAGCAGCCCCGGGACAGGGGCCTACGAGCAGTACTTC. Protein: CASSPGTGAYEQYF.

The chain uses TRBV2 and TRBJ2-7, with a possible D match to TRBD2 (5 bases). Germline V gene data show CDR1 as SNHLY and CDR2 as FYNNEI. V was shortened by 6 bases and J by 0 bases, with 12 bases between the two germline ends. The CDR3 runs to 14 residues. Here the CDR3 reads CASRNPTSSYEQYF. Written as DNA, the CDR3 is TGTGCCAGCAGGAATCCCACTAGCTCCTACGAGCAGTACTTC.

This chain uses TRBV15 with TRBJ2-7; 7 nucleotides match TRBD1. Germline loops: CDR1 LNHNV, CDR2 YYDKDF (reference sequence). The J segment lost 4 bases and the V segment lost 0 bases, leaving 9 bases of the junction unmatched. CDR3 length: 16 residues. The CDR3 DNA is TGTGCCACCAGCAGAGACCTTCGGACAGGCAAATACGAGCAGTACTTC. This gives the protein CATSRDLRTGKYEQYF.

This rearrangement joins TRBV7-3 to TRBJ2-6; no clear D. Germline V gene lookup returns CDR1 SGHTA and CDR2 FQGTGA. This CDR3 region has 15 residues. Between the trimmed V and J ends, which lost 5 bases and 4 bases, there was a span of 12 bases. CDR3 DNA sequence: TGTGCCAGCAGCACCAAGGTAGCCGGGGCCAACGTCCTGACTTTC. Residues: CASSTKVAGANVLTF.

The CDR3 DNA sequence: TGTGCCAGCAGCAGGGGGCTCACCGGGGAGCTGTTTTTT. Residues: CASSRGLTGELFF. The rearrangement links TRBV5-6 to TRBJ2-2; the match to TRBD1 covers 7 bases. V trimming: 4 bases; J trimming: 4 bases; junction bases outside the gene matches: 1. The germline V gene encodes CDR1 SGHDT and CDR2 YYEEEE. The CDR3 loop spans 13 amino acids.

CDR3 DNA: TGTGCCAGCAGACAGGGGGCTAGGGAAAAACTGTTTTTT. Its translation is CASRQGAREKLFF. The rearrangement links TRBV6-5 to TRBJ1-4, with 9 bases matching TRBD1. Germline lookup yields CDR1 MNHEY and CDR2 SVGAGI. CDR3 length: 13 residues. V lost 6 bases, J lost 8 bases, and 4 bases stayed unmatched.

The chain is built from TRBV5-1 and TRBJ2-1; tentatively, D is TRBD2 (5 bases). The CDR3 extends over 14 amino acids. V dropped 5 bases and J dropped 2 bases, with 11 bases sitting between them. Germline CDR1 and CDR2: SGHRS and YFSETQ. The CDR3 sequence: CASRDGNAYNEQFF. As DNA, the CDR3 is TGCGCCAGCAGGGACGGGAATGCCTACAATGAGCAGTTCTTC.